This TCR beta chain comes out of a study of cytomegalovirus exposure and HLA in healthy donors. Study as a whole: There were 90 million to 130 million unique TCR beta sequences, drawn from roughly 200 million T cells, in an earlier analysis.

Per germline, CDR1 SEHNR and CDR2 FQNEAQ (reference sequence). The junction had 5 bases not matched to a gene; V was cut back by 10 bases and J by 0 bases. The CDR3 runs to 14 residues. The PCR employed 60 Vbeta primers together with 13 Jbeta primers. Assay: immunoSEQ multiplex PCR; the TCRdb copy retains only in-frame clones and omits some. The profile shows approximately 59,000 clones, around 73% of them singletons. The sequenced sample was PBMCs. The gene calls are TRBV7-9 and TRBJ2-4, with TRBD2 matching over 8 bases. This sequence was found in a girl aged 5 to 17 in good health and CMV-seropositive. CDR3 sequence: CATGGAGAKNIQYF. DNA of the CDR3: TGTGCCACCGGGGGGGCCGGAGCCAAAAACATTCAGTACTTC.